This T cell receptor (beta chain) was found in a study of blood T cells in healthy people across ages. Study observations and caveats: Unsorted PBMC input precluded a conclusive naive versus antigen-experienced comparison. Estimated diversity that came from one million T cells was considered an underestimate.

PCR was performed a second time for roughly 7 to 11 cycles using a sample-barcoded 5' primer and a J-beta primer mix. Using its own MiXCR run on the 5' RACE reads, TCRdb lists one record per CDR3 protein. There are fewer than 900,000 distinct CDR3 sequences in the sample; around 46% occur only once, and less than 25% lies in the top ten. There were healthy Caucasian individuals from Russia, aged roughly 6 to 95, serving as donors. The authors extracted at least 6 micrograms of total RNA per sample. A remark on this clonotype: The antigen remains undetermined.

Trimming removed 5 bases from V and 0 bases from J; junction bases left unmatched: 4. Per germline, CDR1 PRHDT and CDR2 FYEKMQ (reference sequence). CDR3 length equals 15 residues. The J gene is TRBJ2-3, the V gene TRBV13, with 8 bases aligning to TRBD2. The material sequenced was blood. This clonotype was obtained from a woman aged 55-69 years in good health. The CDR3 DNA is TGTGCCAGCAGCGAAGCGGGAGCTAGCACAGATACGCAGTATTTT. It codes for CASSEAGASTDTQYF.